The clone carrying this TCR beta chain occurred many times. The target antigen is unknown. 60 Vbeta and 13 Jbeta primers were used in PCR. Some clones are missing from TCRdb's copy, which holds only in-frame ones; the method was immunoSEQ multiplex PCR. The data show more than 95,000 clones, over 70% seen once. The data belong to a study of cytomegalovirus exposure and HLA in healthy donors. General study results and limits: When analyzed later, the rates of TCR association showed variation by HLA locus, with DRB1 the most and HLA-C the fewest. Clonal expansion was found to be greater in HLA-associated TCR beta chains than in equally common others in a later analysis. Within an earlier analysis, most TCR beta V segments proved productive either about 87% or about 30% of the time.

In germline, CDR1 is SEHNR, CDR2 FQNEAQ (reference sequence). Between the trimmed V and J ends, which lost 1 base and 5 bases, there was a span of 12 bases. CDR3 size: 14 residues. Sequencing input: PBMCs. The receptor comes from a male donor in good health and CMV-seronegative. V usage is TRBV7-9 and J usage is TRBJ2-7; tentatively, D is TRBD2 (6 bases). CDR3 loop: CASSLVAAPHEQYF. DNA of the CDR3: TGTGCCAGCAGCTTAGTAGCGGCCCCCCACGAGCAGTACTTC.